The 27 T cell receptor beta chains listed next were all sequenced from one sample in a study of cytomegalovirus exposure and HLA in healthy donors. PCR used 60 Vbeta primers and 13 Jbeta primers. The assay was immunoSEQ multiplex PCR, and TCRdb's table has in-frame clones only and misses some. The data hold more than 110,000 clones, with about 74% observed a single time. The sequencing sample was made of PBMCs. The receptors here all came from a woman aged 50 to 65 in good health and CMV-seronegative.

The V and J genes are TRBV15 and TRBJ2-2; 8 bases line up with TRBD1. J was trimmed by 5 bases and V by 5 bases; bases with no gene match: 7. CDR1 is LNHNV and CDR2 is YYDKDF in the germline V gene (reference sequence). The CDR3 totals 15 residues. The CDR3 spells CATSGPTGGTGELFF. The CDR3 DNA sequence: TGTGCCACCAGCGGGCCCACAGGGGGAACCGGGGAGCTGTTTTTT.

The rearrangement links TRBV7-9 to TRBJ2-3; D might be TRBD1 (7 bases). This CDR3 has 16 residues. CDR1 and CDR2 (germline): SEHNR, FQNEAQ (reference sequence). Trimming removed 3 bases from V and 2 bases from J, with 15 bases in between. In DNA, the CDR3 is TGTGCCAGCAGCTTGGGGGGCGACAGGGCCACAGATACGCAGTATTTT. It yields the protein CASSLGGDRATDTQYF.

The chain joins TRBV27 to TRBJ2-7, with TRBD1 as a possible D gene (6 bases). CDR1 is MNHEY and CDR2 is SMNVEV in the germline V gene (reference sequence). CDR3 length equals 11 residues. The V gene lost 8 bases and the J gene lost 6 bases, with 11 bases spanning the gap. The CDR3 loop reads CASFWGLEQYF. The DNA of the CDR3 is TGTGCCAGCTTCTGGGGGCTCGAGCAGTACTTC.

The chain recombines TRBV15 with TRBJ1-4, with a possible D match to TRBD1 (5 bases). V lost 0 bases, J lost 8 bases, and 13 bases lay in between. Germline CDR1 is LNHNV and CDR2 is YYDKDF (reference sequence). The CDR3 sequence is 15 residues long. CDR3 sequence reads: CATSRERGGVEKLFF. For the CDR3, the DNA is TGTGCCACCAGCAGAGAAAGGGGAGGGGTCGAAAAACTGTTTTTT.

This clone was detected a few times. This chain uses TRBV18 with TRBJ1-4, with 7 nucleotides matching TRBD1. This CDR3 region has 14 residues. Germline V gives CDR1 KGHSH, CDR2 LQKENI. J gave up 6 bases and V 5 bases, and 6 bases lay outside the gene matches. DNA for the CDR3: TGTGCCAGCTCAGACAGGGTCGGGGATGAAAAACTGTTTTTT. It codes for CASSDRVGDEKLFF.

This clone was recorded a few times. The V gene is TRBV9, the J gene TRBJ2-1, with 7 bases aligning to TRBD1. The CDR3 is 16 residues long. Germline values: CDR1 SGDLS, CDR2 YYNGEE. Losses at the gene ends were 0 bases for V and 3 bases for J; bases not matched to a gene: 6. CDR3 nucleotide sequence: TGTGCCAGCAGCGTAGTCCCGGGACAGCACTACAATGAGCAGTTCTTC. It codes for CASSVVPGQHYNEQFF.

This clone was observed a few times. V is TRBV25-1 and J is TRBJ2-5; 8 bases map to TRBD1. The V segment lost 1 base and the J segment 4 bases; nucleotides outside the gene matches: 8. The germline gives CDR1 MGHDK, CDR2 SYGVNS. The CDR3 contains 16 residues. CDR3 sequence: CASSESTGGWLETQYF. The CDR3 DNA sequence: TGTGCCAGCAGTGAATCAACAGGGGGATGGCTAGAGACCCAGTACTTC. Combining the CDR3 with reference TRBV25-1 and TRBJ2-5 gives the whole variable domain EADIYQTPRYLVIGTGKKITLECSQTMGHDKMYWYQQDPGMELHLIHYSYGVNSTEKGDLSSESTVSRIRTEHFPLTLESARPSHTSQYLCASSESTGGWLETQYFGPGTRLLVL.

V gene TRBV5-1 combines with J gene TRBJ2-3; 8 bases fit TRBD2. CDR3 length: 17 amino acids. V shed 2 bases and J 2 bases; nucleotides not matched to a gene: 10. CDR1 and CDR2 (germline): SGHRS, YFSETQ. The CDR3 protein is CASSFLGGGPLTDTQYF. The CDR3 DNA sequence: TGCGCCAGCAGCTTTCTTGGCGGGGGGCCCCTCACAGATACGCAGTATTTT.

The genes are TRBV2 and TRBJ2-6, with D hard to call. The CDR3 length is 14 residues. V dropped 3 bases and J dropped 0 bases, with 3 bases sitting between them. The germline gives CDR1 SNHLY, CDR2 FYNNEI. The CDR3 nucleotides read TGTGCCAGCAGTGAGCGCTCTGGGGCCAACGTCCTGACTTTC. Translating gives CASSERSGANVLTF.

This chain connects TRBV10-1 to TRBJ2-2, with D possibly being TRBD2 (6 bases). The length of the CDR3 is 13 residues. CDR1 is WNHNN, CDR2 SYGVQD, per germline (reference sequence). Trimming removed 10 bases at V and 4 bases at J, with 13 bases between. CDR3: CATGGVSTGELFF. The CDR3 region has the DNA TGCGCCACTGGCGGGGTGAGCACCGGGGAGCTGTTTTTT.

This chain joins TRBV27 and TRBJ2-6; D is undetermined. The CDR3 contains 15 residues. Trimming took off 5 bases at V and 2 bases at J, with 10 bases between the two ends. In germline, CDR1 is MNHEY, CDR2 SMNVEV (reference sequence). The CDR3 reads CASSPGPTGANVLTF. The CDR3 bases are TGTGCCAGCAGTCCAGGCCCGACTGGGGCCAACGTCCTGACTTTC.

The chain employs TRBV5-4 and TRBJ1-2; the D is unclear. V shed 0 bases and J shed 4 bases, with 10 bases lying between them. CDR3 length: 14 amino acids. Germline values: CDR1 SGHNT, CDR2 YYREEE (reference sequence). The CDR3 coding sequence is TGTGCCAGCAGCTTGGTGGGAGGGCCCTATGGCTACACCTTC. This encodes CASSLVGGPYGYTF.

The V gene is TRBV4-3, the J gene TRBJ2-1; 12 bases fit TRBD2. V gave up 0 bases and J gave up 4 bases; unmatched junction bases: 13. Germline V gene data show CDR1 as LGHNA and CDR2 as YSLEER. The CDR3 is made up of 20 amino acids. The CDR3 region has the DNA TGCGCCAGCAGCCAAGACGGGCTAGCGGGGGGGCGGTGGTCTTACAATGAGCAGTTCTTC. It translates to CASSQDGLAGGRWSYNEQFF.

This rearrangement joins TRBV27 to TRBJ1-2; possibly TRBD1 for D (5 bases). The germline V and J ends were trimmed by 11 bases and 5 bases, with 18 bases remaining between them. Germline CDR1 reads MNHEY; CDR2 reads SMNVEV (reference sequence). This CDR3 spans 13 amino acids. For the CDR3, the DNA is TGTGCCCCTTGTGGGGCCCACCGTTATGGCTACACCTTC. Its translation: CAPCGAHRYGYTF.

The chain recombines TRBV27 with TRBJ2-7; 11 bases fit TRBD1. The junction had 1 base not matched to a gene; V was cut back by 4 bases and J by 5 bases. This CDR3 spans 13 amino acids. Looked up from germline, CDR1 is MNHEY and CDR2 is SMNVEV (reference sequence). The CDR3 bases are TGTGCCAGCAGTTGGGGACAGGGGGACGAGCAGTACTTC. It is translated as CASSWGQGDEQYF.

This chain links TRBV6-5 with TRBJ2-3, with 7 bases fitting TRBD1. This CDR3 region has 13 residues. V was pared by 8 bases and J by 4 bases, with 6 bases of the junction left unmatched. Per the germline V gene, CDR1 is MNHEY and CDR2 is SVGAGI. In nucleotides, the CDR3 is TGTGCCAGCCTGGACAGGTGGGCAGATACGCAGTATTTT. It yields the protein CASLDRWADTQYF.

A remark on this clone: Germline is not matched at one junction end, which may reflect a read error. The chain combines TRBV6-6 with TRBJ2-1; 10 bases are shared with TRBD2. The germline V gene encodes CDR1 MNHNY and CDR2 SVGAGI (reference sequence). The CDR3 is made up of 15 amino acids. CDR3 DNA: TGTGCCAGCAGTTCCAGCGGGGGGGCCTACAGTGAGCAGTTCTTC. Its protein product is CASSSSGGAYSEQFF.

The chain carries TRBV7-2 and TRBJ1-2; D call uncertain. The V end was cut by 1 base, the J end by 3 bases, with 9 bases between. This CDR3 contains 14 residues. The germline CDR1 and CDR2 sequences are SGHTA and FQGNSA. The CDR3 sequence is CASSLERFHYGYTF. The CDR3 region has the DNA TGTGCCAGCAGCTTAGAGAGATTCCACTATGGCTACACCTTC.

The chain joins TRBV4-3 to TRBJ2-7; a weak D match, TRBD2 (7 bases). Trimming stripped 4 bases from V and 6 bases from J, with 25 bases between. Germline V gives CDR1 LGHNA, CDR2 YSLEER. CDR3 length: 17 amino acids. The CDR3 DNA is TGCGCCAGCAGCCGCGCGGGGGCTTTCCGGCGGGTCTTCGAGCAGTACTTC. Amino acid sequence: CASSRAGAFRRVFEQYF.

J is TRBJ2-1 and V is TRBV11-3, with 12 bases identical to TRBD2. This CDR3 is built from 15 residues. J was trimmed by 8 bases and V by 5 bases; bases with no gene match: 7. Germline V gene data show CDR1 as SGHNT and CDR2 as YENEEA. CDR3 sequence (DNA): TGTGCCAGCAGCCCAACTAGCGGGGGGACGTATGAGCAGTTCTTC. This sequence encodes CASSPTSGGTYEQFF.

The chain couples TRBV6-5 to TRBJ2-3, with D perhaps TRBD1 (6 bases). The CDR3 consists of 16 residues. Germline V gene data show CDR1 as MNHEY and CDR2 as SVGAGI. Trimming took 3 bases from V and 5 from J, leaving 18 bases between them. The CDR3: CASSYSGTPDRDTQYF. DNA of the CDR3: TGTGCCAGCAGTTATTCGGGGACACCCGATAGAGATACGCAGTATTTT.

This clone occurred a few times. The V gene is TRBV7-8, the J gene TRBJ2-1; D may be TRBD2 (6 bases). This CDR3 is 13 amino acids long. From germline, CDR1 is SGHVS and CDR2 FQNEAQ. V lost 6 bases and J 9 bases, leaving 15 bases between the germline ends. The CDR3 protein is CASSFLSGREQFF. In DNA form, the CDR3 reads TGTGCCAGCAGTTTCCTTAGCGGCCGTGAGCAGTTCTTC.

V usage is TRBV5-1 and J usage is TRBJ1-1, with D possibly TRBD1 on 5 matching bases. V lost 5 bases to trimming and J lost 7 bases, with 21 bases between them. CDR3 size: 15 residues. Germline V gene sequence: CDR1 SGHRS, CDR2 YFSETQ. CDR3 sequence: CASRMGLTVGFEAFF. CDR3 DNA sequence: TGCGCCAGCAGGATGGGACTGACCGTGGGGTTTGAAGCTTTCTTT.

This chain connects TRBV7-2 to TRBJ2-5; TRBD2 agrees at 13 bases. This CDR3 is built from 14 residues. Germline V gene lookup returns CDR1 SGHTA and CDR2 FQGNSA. J lost 11 bases, V lost 5 bases, and 8 bases had no gene match. CDR3 in amino acids: CASSPRTSGGEQYF. Here the CDR3 DNA reads TGTGCCAGCAGCCCCCGGACTAGCGGGGGTGAGCAGTACTTC.

The chain joins TRBV5-1 to TRBJ2-7; D possibly corresponds to TRBD1 (5 bases). This CDR3 comprises 14 residues. Germline loops: CDR1 SGHRS, CDR2 YFSETQ. V was shortened by 2 bases and J by 1 base, with 10 bases between the two germline ends. CDR3 sequence reads: CASSLHRTSYEQYF. The DNA of the CDR3 is TGCGCCAGCAGCTTACATCGGACATCCTACGAGCAGTACTTC.

The V call is TRBV7-6, the J call TRBJ2-1; TRBD1 might be the D (6 bases). The CDR3 runs to 14 residues. Germline CDR1 reads SGHVS; CDR2 reads FNYEAQ. Trimming took off 5 bases at V and 2 bases at J, with 10 bases between the two ends. Here the CDR3 reads CASSPTGPYNEQFF. The CDR3 coding sequence is TGTGCCAGCAGCCCTACAGGGCCCTACAATGAGCAGTTCTTC.

The chain has TRBV10-3 and TRBJ1-1, with D perhaps TRBD1 (6 bases). Germline CDR1 and CDR2: ENHRY and SYGVKD. The CDR3 loop spans 13 amino acids. The ends were cut back, 6 bases at V and 6 bases at J, with 14 bases in the middle. DNA for the CDR3: TGTGCCATCAGCGGAGGGGGGGCTGCTGAAGCTTTCTTT. Its translation is CAISGGGAAEAFF.